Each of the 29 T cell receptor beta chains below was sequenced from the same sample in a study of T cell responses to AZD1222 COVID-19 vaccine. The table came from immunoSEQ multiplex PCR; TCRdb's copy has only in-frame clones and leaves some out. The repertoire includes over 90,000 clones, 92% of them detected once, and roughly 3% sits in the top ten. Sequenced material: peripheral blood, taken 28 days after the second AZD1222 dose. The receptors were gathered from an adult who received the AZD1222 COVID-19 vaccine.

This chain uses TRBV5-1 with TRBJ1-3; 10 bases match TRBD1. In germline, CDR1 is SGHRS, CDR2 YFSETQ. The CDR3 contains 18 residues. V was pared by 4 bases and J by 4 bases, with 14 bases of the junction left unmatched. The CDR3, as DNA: TGCGCCAGCAGCCCACGTCCCGGGACAGGGGTCTCGGGAAACACCATATATTTT. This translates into CASSPRPGTGVSGNTIYF.

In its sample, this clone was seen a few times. The CDR3, as DNA: TGTGCCAGCAACGCAGGGGGACGCTACGAGCAGTACTTC. Translation gives CASNAGGRYEQYF. The chain uses TRBV28 and TRBJ2-7; 7 bases are a match to TRBD1. The V gene end was trimmed by 7 bases and the J gene end by 3 bases; junction bases not matched to a gene: 6. This CDR3 has 13 amino acids. CDR1 and CDR2 (germline): MDHEN, SYDVKM.

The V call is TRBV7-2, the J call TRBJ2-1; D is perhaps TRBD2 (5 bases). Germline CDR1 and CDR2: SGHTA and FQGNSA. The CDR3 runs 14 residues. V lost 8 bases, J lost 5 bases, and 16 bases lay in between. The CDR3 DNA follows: TGTGCCAGCTGGACTCCTGGTGATGACAATGAGCAGTTCTTC. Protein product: CASWTPGDDNEQFF.

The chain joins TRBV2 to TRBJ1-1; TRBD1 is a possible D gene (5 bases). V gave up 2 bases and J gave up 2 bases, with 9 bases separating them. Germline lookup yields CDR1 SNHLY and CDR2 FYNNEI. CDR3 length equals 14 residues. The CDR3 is CASSELTANTEAFF. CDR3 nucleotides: TGTGCCAGCAGTGAATTGACAGCCAACACTGAAGCTTTCTTT.

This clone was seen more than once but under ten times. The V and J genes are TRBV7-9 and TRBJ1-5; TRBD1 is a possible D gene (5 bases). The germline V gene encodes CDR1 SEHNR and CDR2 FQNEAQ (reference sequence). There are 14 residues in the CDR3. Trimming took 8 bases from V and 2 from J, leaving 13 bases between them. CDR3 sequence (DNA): TGTGCCAGCGGGGCGGGCGTCGGCAATCAGCCCCAGCATTTT. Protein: CASGAGVGNQPQHF.

CDR3 DNA sequence: TGTGCCAGTAGTATAGACAGGGGCCGAAGTTCACCCCTCCACTTT. It translates to CASSIDRGRSSPLHF. J is TRBJ1-6 and V is TRBV19, with D possibly matching TRBD1 (6 bases). The CDR3 is 15 residues long. The V end was cut by 0 bases, the J end by 9 bases, with 12 bases between. Germline V gene data show CDR1 as LNHDA and CDR2 as SQIVND (reference sequence).

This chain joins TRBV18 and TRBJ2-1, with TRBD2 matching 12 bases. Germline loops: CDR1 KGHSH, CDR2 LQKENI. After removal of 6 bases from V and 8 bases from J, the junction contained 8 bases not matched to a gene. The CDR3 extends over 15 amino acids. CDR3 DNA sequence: TGTGCCAGCTCCCCAGGACTAGCGGGGAGTGATGAGCAGTTCTTC. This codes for CASSPGLAGSDEQFF.

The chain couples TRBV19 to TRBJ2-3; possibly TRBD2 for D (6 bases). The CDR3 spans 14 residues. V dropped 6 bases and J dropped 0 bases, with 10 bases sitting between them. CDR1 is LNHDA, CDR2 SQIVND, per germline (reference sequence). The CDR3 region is CASRSAGSTDTQYF. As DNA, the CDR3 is TGTGCCAGTAGATCGGCGGGAAGCACAGATACGCAGTATTTT.

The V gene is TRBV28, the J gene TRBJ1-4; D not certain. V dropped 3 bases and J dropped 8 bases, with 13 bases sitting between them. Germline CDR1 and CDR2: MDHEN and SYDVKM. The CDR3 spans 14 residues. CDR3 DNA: TGTGCCAGCAGTTTTTTCCTCGGCAGCGAAAAACTGTTTTTT. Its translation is CASSFFLGSEKLFF.

The CDR3 nucleotides read TGCGCCAGCAGCCAAACGGGTCGGACAGGGGGCGCTTCACCCCTCCACTTT. It translates to CASSQTGRTGGASPLHF. The V and J genes are TRBV4-1 and TRBJ1-6, with 11 bases fitting TRBD1. CDR3 length: 17 amino acids. Per germline, CDR1 MGHRA and CDR2 YSYEKL. V trimming: 2 bases; J trimming: 9 bases; junction bases outside the gene matches: 9.

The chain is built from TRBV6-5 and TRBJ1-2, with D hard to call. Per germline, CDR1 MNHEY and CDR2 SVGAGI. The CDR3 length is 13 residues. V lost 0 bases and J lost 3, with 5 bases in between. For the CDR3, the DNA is TGTGCCAGCAGTTACTCGATTTACTATGGCTACACCTTC. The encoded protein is CASSYSIYYGYTF.

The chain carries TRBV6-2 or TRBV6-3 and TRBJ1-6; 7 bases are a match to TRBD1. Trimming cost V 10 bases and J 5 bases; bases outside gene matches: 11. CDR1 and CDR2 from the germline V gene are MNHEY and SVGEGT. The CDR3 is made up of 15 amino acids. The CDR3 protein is CATSAAGGNNSPLHF. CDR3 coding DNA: TGTGCCACCAGCGCCGCAGGGGGAAATAATTCACCCCTCCACTTT.

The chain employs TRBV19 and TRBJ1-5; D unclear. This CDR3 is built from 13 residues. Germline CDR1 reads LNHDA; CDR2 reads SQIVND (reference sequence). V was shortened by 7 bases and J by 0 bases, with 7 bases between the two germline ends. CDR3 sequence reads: CASIGNSNQPQHF. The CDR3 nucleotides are TGTGCCAGTATAGGGAATAGCAATCAGCCCCAGCATTTT. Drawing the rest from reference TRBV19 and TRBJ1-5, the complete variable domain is DGGITQSPKYLFRKEGQNVTLSCEQNLNHDAMYWYRQDPGQGLRLIYYSQIVNDFQKGDIAEGYSVSREKKESFPLTVTSAQKNPTAFYLCASIGNSNQPQHFGDGTRLSIL.

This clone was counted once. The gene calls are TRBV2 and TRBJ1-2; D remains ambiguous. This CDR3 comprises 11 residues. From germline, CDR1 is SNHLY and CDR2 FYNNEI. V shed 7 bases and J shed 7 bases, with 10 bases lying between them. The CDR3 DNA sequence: TGTGCCAGCACAATCGGGTTTGGCTACACCTTC. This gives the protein CASTIGFGYTF.

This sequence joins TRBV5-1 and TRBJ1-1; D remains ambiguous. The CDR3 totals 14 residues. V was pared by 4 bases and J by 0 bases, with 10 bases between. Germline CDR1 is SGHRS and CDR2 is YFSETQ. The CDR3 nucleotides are TGCGCCAGCAGCGTCACGTCCATGAACACTGAAGCTTTCTTT. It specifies CASSVTSMNTEAFF.

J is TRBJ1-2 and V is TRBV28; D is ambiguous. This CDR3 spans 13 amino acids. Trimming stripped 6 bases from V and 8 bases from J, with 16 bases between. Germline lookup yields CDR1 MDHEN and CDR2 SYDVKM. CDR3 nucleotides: TGTGCCAGCAGGCGCCCCCGTATGGAGGGCTACACCTTC. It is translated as CASRRPRMEGYTF.

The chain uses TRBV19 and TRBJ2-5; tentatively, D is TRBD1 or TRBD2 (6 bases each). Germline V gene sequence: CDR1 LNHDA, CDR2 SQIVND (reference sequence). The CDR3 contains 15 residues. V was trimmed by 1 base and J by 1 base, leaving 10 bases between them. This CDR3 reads CASSIARGVQETQYF. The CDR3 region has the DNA TGTGCCAGTAGTATAGCGAGGGGGGTCCAAGAGACCCAGTACTTC.

In nucleotides, the CDR3 is TGTGCCAGCAGCTTACGACTGACTGAGAACACTGAAGCTTTCTTT. This sequence encodes CASSLRLTENTEAFF. The chain carries TRBV11-2 and TRBJ1-1; D remains unclear. The length of the CDR3 is 15 residues. Trimming removed 2 bases from V and 1 base from J, with 11 bases in between. Germline CDR1 is SGHAT and CDR2 is FQNNGV.

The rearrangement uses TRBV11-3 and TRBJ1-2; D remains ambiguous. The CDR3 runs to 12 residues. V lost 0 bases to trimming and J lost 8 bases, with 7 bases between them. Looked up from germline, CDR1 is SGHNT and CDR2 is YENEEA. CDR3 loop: CASSLESGGYTF. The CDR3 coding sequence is TGTGCCAGCAGCTTAGAATCCGGGGGCTACACCTTC.

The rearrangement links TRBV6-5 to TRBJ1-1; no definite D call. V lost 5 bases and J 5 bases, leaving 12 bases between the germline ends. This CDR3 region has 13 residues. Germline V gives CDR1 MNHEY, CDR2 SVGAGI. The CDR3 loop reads CASSPGLGTEAFF. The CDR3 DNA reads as TGTGCCAGCAGTCCCGGTCTGGGTACTGAAGCTTTCTTT.

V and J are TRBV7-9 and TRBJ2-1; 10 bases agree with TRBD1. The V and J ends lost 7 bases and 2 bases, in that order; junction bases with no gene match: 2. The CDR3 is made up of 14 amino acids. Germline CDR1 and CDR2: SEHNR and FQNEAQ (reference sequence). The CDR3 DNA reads TGTGCCAGCATCGGACAGGGGGCCTACAATGAGCAGTTCTTC. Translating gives CASIGQGAYNEQFF.

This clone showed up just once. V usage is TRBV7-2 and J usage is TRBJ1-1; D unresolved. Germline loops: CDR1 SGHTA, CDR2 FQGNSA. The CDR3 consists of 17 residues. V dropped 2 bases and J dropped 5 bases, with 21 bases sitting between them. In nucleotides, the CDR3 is TGTGCCAGCAGCTTAAGGTCGCCACTGTTGGGTCGGACTGAAGCTTTCTTT. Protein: CASSLRSPLLGRTEAFF.

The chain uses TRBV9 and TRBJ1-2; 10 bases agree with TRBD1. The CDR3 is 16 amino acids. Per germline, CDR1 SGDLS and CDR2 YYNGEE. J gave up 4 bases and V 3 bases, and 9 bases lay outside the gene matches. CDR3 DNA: TGTGCCAGCAGCGCTAACCGACAGGGGGCATTCTATGGCTACACCTTC. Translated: CASSANRQGAFYGYTF.

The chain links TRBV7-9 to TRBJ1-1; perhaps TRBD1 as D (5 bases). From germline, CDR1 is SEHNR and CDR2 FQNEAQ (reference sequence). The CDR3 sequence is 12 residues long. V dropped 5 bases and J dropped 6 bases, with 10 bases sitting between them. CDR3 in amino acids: CASSQGWAEAFF. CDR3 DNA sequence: TGTGCCAGCAGCCAGGGTTGGGCTGAAGCTTTCTTT.

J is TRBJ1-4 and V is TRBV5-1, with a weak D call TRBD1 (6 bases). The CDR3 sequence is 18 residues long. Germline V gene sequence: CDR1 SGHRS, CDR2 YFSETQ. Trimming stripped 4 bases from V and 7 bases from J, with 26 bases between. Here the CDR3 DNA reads TGCGCCAGCAGCCCGGGACGAAAAACGGGGGCCTACGGTGAAAAACTGTTTTTT. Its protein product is CASSPGRKTGAYGEKLFF.

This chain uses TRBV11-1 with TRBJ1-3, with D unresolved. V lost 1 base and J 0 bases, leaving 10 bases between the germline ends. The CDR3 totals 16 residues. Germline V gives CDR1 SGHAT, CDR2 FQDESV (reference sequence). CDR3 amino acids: CASSLETAYSGNTIYF. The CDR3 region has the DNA TGTGCCAGCAGCTTAGAGACGGCGTACTCTGGAAACACCATATATTTT.

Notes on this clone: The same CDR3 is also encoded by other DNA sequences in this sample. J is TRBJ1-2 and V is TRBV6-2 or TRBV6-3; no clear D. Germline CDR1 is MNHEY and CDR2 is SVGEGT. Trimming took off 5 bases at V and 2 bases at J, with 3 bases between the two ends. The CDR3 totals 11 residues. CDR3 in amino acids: CASSTNYGYTF. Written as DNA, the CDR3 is TGTGCCAGCAGTACAAACTATGGCTACACCTTC.

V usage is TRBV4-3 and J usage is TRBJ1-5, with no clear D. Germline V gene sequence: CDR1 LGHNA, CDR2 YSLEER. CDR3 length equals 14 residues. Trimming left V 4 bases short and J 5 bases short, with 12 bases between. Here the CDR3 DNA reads TGCGCCAGCAGCCGAACTGGAAGCGATCAGCCCCAGCATTTT. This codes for CASSRTGSDQPQHF.

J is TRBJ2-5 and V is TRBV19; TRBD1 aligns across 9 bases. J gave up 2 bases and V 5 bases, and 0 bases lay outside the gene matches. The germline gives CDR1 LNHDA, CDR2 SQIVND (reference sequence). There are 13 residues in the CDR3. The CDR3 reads CASSGTGQETQYF. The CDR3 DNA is TGTGCCAGTAGTGGGACAGGGCAAGAGACCCAGTACTTC.